These 3 T cell receptor beta chains came from one sample sequenced in a study of blood T cell repertoires in COVID-19. Assay: immunoSEQ multiplex PCR; the TCRdb copy retains only in-frame clones and omits some. The sample records approximately 380,000 clones, 91% being singletons. The material sequenced was PBMCs or T cells enriched from blood (not recorded which). All receptors derive from a woman in her 40s who had been exposed to COVID-19.

This chain uses TRBV6-5 with TRBJ2-1; D is perhaps TRBD2 (5 bases). Looked up from germline, CDR1 is MNHEY and CDR2 is SVGAGI. This CDR3 has 13 residues. V was clipped by 4 bases and J by 8 bases, with 12 bases between them. The chain's CDR3 is CASSSSTRDEQFF. The CDR3 region has the DNA TGTGCCAGCAGTTCCTCTACTAGGGATGAGCAGTTCTTC.

This clone occurred a few times. V gene TRBV7-9 combines with J gene TRBJ1-6, with 7 bases aligning to TRBD1. The CDR3 has 13 amino acids. J gave up 7 bases and V 5 bases, and 2 bases lay outside the gene matches. Germline CDR1 and CDR2: SEHNR and FQNEAQ (reference sequence). The CDR3 region is CASSLTGNSPLHF. The CDR3 bases are TGTGCCAGCAGCCTGACAGGGAATTCACCCCTCCACTTT.

The V and J genes are TRBV2 and TRBJ1-1, with unresolved D. The V end lost 4 bases, the J end lost 5 bases, and 8 bases lay between the germline ends. This CDR3 has 12 residues. Germline CDR1 is SNHLY and CDR2 is FYNNEI. CDR3 in DNA: TGTGCCAGCAGTGTTCGGAGAACTGAAGCTTTCTTT. Its protein is CASSVRRTEAFF.